Listed below are T cell receptor beta chains from one sample, sequenced in a study of T cells after yellow fever vaccination. TCRdb analysed the 5' RACE reads with MiXCR anew, one entry per CDR3 protein. The data show about 360,000 distinct CDR3 sequences, approximately 5.7% seen once. This specimen was PBMCs, taken 5 days after the yellow fever booster vaccination. These TCRs come from a young man who received the YFV17D yellow fever vaccine. The CDR3 runs from the conserved cysteine through the conserved F or W. The D gene is left open where the match is weak. Clone size is shown for a subset of rows, as once, few, many or a class of expanded clone.

CDR3: CASNPRGSYEQYF
DNA: TGTGCCAGCAACCCCCGTGGGAGCTACGAGCAGTACTTC
J: TRBJ2-7
D: NA
V: TRBV6-2/TRBV6-3
size: many

CDR3: CASSPGVPGELFF
DNA: TGCGCCAGCAGCCCCGGGGTCCCCGGGGAGCTGTTTTTT
J: TRBJ2-2
D: NA
V: TRBV4-3
size: many

CDR3: CASSTPVASGNSDTQYF
DNA: TGTGCCAGCAGCACCCCGGTGGCTAGCGGAAACTCAGATACGCAGTATTTT
J: TRBJ2-3
D: TRBD2
V: TRBV7-9
size: few

CDR3: CASSYRAGPQETQYF
DNA: TGTGCCAGCAGTTACAGGGCCGGGCCCCAAGAGACCCAGTACTTC
J: TRBJ2-5
D: NA
V: TRBV6-5
size: few

CDR3: CASSLERREETQYF
DNA: TGCGCCAGCAGCTTGGAAAGGAGGGAAGAGACCCAGTACTTC
J: TRBJ2-5
D: NA
V: TRBV5-1
size: few

CDR3: CATIQAGEAPNEQFF
DNA: TGTGCCACCATTCAAGCGGGAGAGGCGCCCAATGAGCAGTTCTTC
J: TRBJ2-1
D: TRBD2
V: TRBV15
size: few

CDR3: CSARVGRGPYSNQPQHF
DNA: TGCAGTGCTAGAGTTGGCAGGGGCCCCTATAGCAATCAGCCCCAGCATTTT
J: TRBJ1-5
D: NA
V: TRBV20-1
size: NA

CDR3: CASSTTGGVDTQYF
DNA: TGTGCCAGCAGCACGACAGGGGGAGTAGATACGCAGTATTTT
J: TRBJ2-3
D: TRBD1
V: TRBV7-2
size: many

CDR3: CASSGLAGGDEQFF
DNA: TGTGCCAGCTCGGGACTAGCGGGAGGCGATGAGCAGTTCTTC
J: TRBJ2-1
D: TRBD2
V: TRBV18
size: NA

CDR3: CASTSGGNNEQFF
DNA: TGTGCCAGCACCAGTGGGGGGAACAATGAGCAGTTCTTC
J: TRBJ2-1
D: NA
V: TRBV9
size: many

CDR3: CATSDFPRTSGSTGELFF
DNA: TGTGCCACCAGTGATTTCCCGAGGACTAGCGGGAGCACCGGGGAGCTGTTTTTT
J: TRBJ2-2
D: TRBD2
V: TRBV24-1
size: few

CDR3: CASSLDPSGLTNEQFF
DNA: TGCGCCAGCAGCTTGGACCCTAGCGGCCTTACGAATGAGCAGTTCTTC
J: TRBJ2-1
D: TRBD2
V: TRBV5-1
size: many

CDR3: CSVEDVAGTYGYTF
DNA: TGCAGCGTTGAAGATGTGGCAGGGACCTATGGCTACACCTTC
J: TRBJ1-2
D: NA
V: TRBV29-1
size: many

CDR3: CASSYGQGLIYGYTF
DNA: TGTGCCAGCAGTTACGGACAGGGGCTGATCTATGGCTACACCTTC
J: TRBJ1-2
D: TRBD1
V: TRBV6-5
size: few

CDR3: CSAPPSGRAETQYF
DNA: TGCAGCGCCCCGCCTAGCGGGAGAGCAGAGACCCAGTACTTC
J: TRBJ2-5
D: TRBD2
V: TRBV29-1
size: many

CDR3: CSANQGGDAYEQYF
DNA: TGCAGTGCGAACCAAGGGGGGGACGCGTACGAGCAGTACTTC
J: TRBJ2-7
D: NA
V: TRBV20-1
size: many